Presented here are 7 T cell receptor beta chains from one specimen sequenced in a study of response to subunit inactivated influenza vaccine. Each CDR3 protein is one row after TCRdb ran MiXCR on the RT-PCR reads. The sample gives around 490,000 distinct CDR3 sequences, approximately 7.7% of which show up once; approximately 13% is in the top ten. This specimen was PBMCs from blood, taken less than 30 months after vaccination. These receptors all stem from a man between 50 and 75 years old who received an inactivated influenza vaccine.

The table lists this clonotype with a few counts. The chain couples TRBV12-3 or TRBV12-4 to TRBJ1-1, with 11 bases fitting TRBD1. This CDR3 has 14 amino acids. The ends lost 6 bases at V and 10 bases at J; junction bases unmatched: 10. This CDR3 reads CASRAGTGGITAFF. The CDR3 DNA is TGTGCCAGCAGAGCCGGGACAGGGGGGATCACAGCTTTCTTT.

This clonotype appeared a few times. The rearrangement links TRBV5-6 to TRBJ2-3; D possibly matches TRBD1 or TRBD2 (5 bases each). Per the germline V gene, CDR1 is SGHDT and CDR2 is YYEEEE. Trimming cost V 2 bases and J 0 bases, with 10 bases left between them. The CDR3 extends over 15 amino acids. The CDR3 bases are TGTGCCAGCAGCTTTGAGGGGTACAGCACAGATACGCAGTATTTT. It specifies CASSFEGYSTDTQYF.

In its sample, this clonotype was seen a few times. The rearrangement uses TRBV20-1 and TRBJ2-7; 10 bases are shared with TRBD1. The J segment lost 5 bases and the V segment lost 6 bases, leaving 16 bases of the junction unmatched. This CDR3 spans 16 amino acids. CDR1 is DFQATT, CDR2 SNEGSKA, per germline (reference sequence). CDR3 loop: CSAYRGRTGGSDEQYF. In nucleotides, the CDR3 is TGCAGTGCCTACCGAGGTCGGACAGGGGGATCAGACGAGCAGTACTTC.

This clonotype has at least ten counts. The chain combines TRBV28 with TRBJ2-7; a possible D gene is TRBD2 (6 bases). V lost 2 bases and J lost 4, with 15 bases in between. CDR1 is MDHEN and CDR2 is SYDVKM in the germline V gene. The CDR3 contains 15 residues. In DNA form, the CDR3 reads TGTGCCAGCAGTTTAACGCAGGGAGGAGGTTACGAGCAGTACTTC. This sequence encodes CASSLTQGGGYEQYF. The whole variable domain, filled in from reference TRBV28 and TRBJ2-7, reads DVKVTQSSRYLVKRTGEKVFLECVQDMDHENMFWYRQDPGLGLRLIYFSYDVKMKEKGDIPEGYSVSREKKERFSLILESASTNQTSMYLCASSLTQGGGYEQYFGPGTRLTVT.

In its sample, this clonotype was seen many times. V is TRBV5-5 and J is TRBJ1-6, with 8 bases that match TRBD1. V lost 4 bases, J lost 6 bases, and 9 bases stayed unmatched. Germline values: CDR1 SGHKS, CDR2 YYEKEE (reference sequence). This CDR3 comprises 16 residues. The CDR3 DNA reads TGTGCCAGCAGCCGGACGGACAGGGCACTTAATTCACCCCTCCACTTT. This gives the protein CASSRTDRALNSPLHF.

This clonotype has ten or more counts. The genes are TRBV4-2 and TRBJ2-7; possible D gene TRBD1, 6 bases. The CDR3 has 13 residues. V gave up 5 bases and J gave up 4 bases, with 12 bases separating them. Germline loops: CDR1 LGHNA, CDR2 YNFKEQ. CDR3 DNA: TGTGCCAGCAGCAAAAACAGGGAATACGAGCAGTACTTC. Residues: CASSKNREYEQYF.

This clonotype was recorded a few times. J is TRBJ1-4 and V is TRBV5-1, with 9 positions matching TRBD1. V was pared by 1 base and J by 6 bases, with 4 bases of the junction left unmatched. The CDR3 is made up of 15 amino acids. Germline assignment: CDR1 SGHRS and CDR2 YFSETQ. This CDR3 is CASSLMGQGYEKLFF. CDR3 sequence (DNA): TGCGCCAGCAGCTTGATGGGACAGGGATATGAAAAACTGTTTTTT.